These 22 T cell receptor beta chains share one sample of origin, sequenced in a study of blood T cell repertoires in COVID-19. TCRdb's table, derived via immunoSEQ multiplex PCR, lists solely in-frame clones and lacks some. The data contain under 300,000 clones, around four fifths of them singletons. The sequenced sample was peripheral blood. These TCRs come from a man older than 75 with acute or convalescent COVID-19.

The chain employs TRBV6-5 and TRBJ2-2, with D perhaps TRBD2 (6 bases). The V end lost 2 bases, the J end lost 6 bases, and 13 bases lay between the germline ends. Germline lookup yields CDR1 MNHEY and CDR2 SVGAGI. The CDR3 spans 15 residues. The CDR3 spells CASSYGGVYSGELFF. CDR3 sequence (DNA): TGTGCCAGCAGTTACGGAGGGGTTTATTCCGGGGAGCTGTTTTTT.

The CDR3 coding sequence is TGCGCCAGCAGCTCATGGGACAGGGGCTCACCCCTCCACTTT. Encoded protein: CASSSWDRGSPLHF. The V gene is TRBV5-1, the J gene TRBJ1-6, with 10 bases aligning to TRBD1. There are 14 residues in the CDR3. V trimming: 3 bases; J trimming: 10 bases; junction bases outside the gene matches: 4. Germline values: CDR1 SGHRS, CDR2 YFSETQ.

The chain couples TRBV7-9 to TRBJ1-3; the match to TRBD1 covers 12 bases. The CDR3 has 19 amino acids. Germline V gene lookup returns CDR1 SEHNR and CDR2 FQNEAQ (reference sequence). J was trimmed by 0 bases and V by 5 bases; bases with no gene match: 11. The CDR3 nucleotides are TGTGCCAGCAGCCATGGGACAGGGGGCTTTAGCTTCTCTGGAAACACCATATATTTT. It encodes CASSHGTGGFSFSGNTIYF.

The chain couples TRBV6-1 to TRBJ1-5; a weak D match, TRBD1 (6 bases). V lost 2 bases and J 4 bases, leaving 12 bases between the germline ends. Per the germline V gene, CDR1 is MNHNS and CDR2 is SASEGT. The length of the CDR3 is 15 residues. CDR3 nucleotide sequence: TGTGCCAGCAGTGAACAAACAGGGCCAAATCAGCCCCAGCATTTT. Residues: CASSEQTGPNQPQHF.

This clone was observed a few times. The chain carries TRBV3-1 (or the pseudogene TRBV3-2) and TRBJ1-4; 10 nucleotides match TRBD1. The CDR3 covers 15 residues. Germline trimming cut 5 bases from V and 4 bases from J; bases unmatched to any gene: 4. Per germline, CDR1 LGHDT and CDR2 YNNKEL (reference sequence). CDR3 in DNA: TGTGCCAGCAGCTCACGGACAGGGGGTAATGAAAAACTGTTTTTT. Translating it yields CASSSRTGGNEKLFF.

CDR3 DNA: TGTGCCAGCAGTGAGGCAGCGGCGAACAATGAGCAGTTCTTC. It translates to CASSEAAANNEQFF. V gene TRBV2 combines with J gene TRBJ2-1, with D tentatively TRBD2 (5 bases). The CDR3 runs to 14 residues. Germline lookup yields CDR1 SNHLY and CDR2 FYNNEI. V lost 3 bases and J 5 bases, leaving 11 bases between the germline ends.

This rearrangement joins TRBV28 to TRBJ1-4; D is perhaps TRBD1 (6 bases). The length of the CDR3 is 16 residues. Trimming pared 5 bases from V and 8 bases from J, leaving 21 bases between. Germline CDR1 is MDHEN and CDR2 is SYDVKM. The CDR3 loop reads CASSTAGVRSFEKLFF. CDR3 DNA: TGTGCCAGCAGTACCGCAGGGGTGAGAAGTTTCGAAAAACTGTTTTTT.

The rearrangement links TRBV9 to TRBJ1-3; TRBD1 is a possible D gene (6 bases). Trimming left V 0 bases short and J 4 bases short, with 17 bases between. The CDR3 has 17 residues. Germline V lookup: CDR1 SGDLS, CDR2 YYNGEE. The CDR3, as DNA: TGTGCCAGCAGCGTAGCCCCAGGCAGGGGTAGGGGAAACACCATATATTTT. Translating it yields CASSVAPGRGRGNTIYF.

The chain joins TRBV21-1 to TRBJ2-5; the table calls TRBD1, which could not be checked here. TRBV21-1 is described as a pseudogene. The CDR3 is 15 amino acids. CDR3 region: CASTKPRGLQETQYF. DNA of the CDR3: TGTGCCAGCACCAAACCCAGGGGGCTACAAGAGACCCAGTACTTC.

The J gene is TRBJ2-3, the V gene TRBV12-5; 7 nucleotides align to TRBD2. The CDR3 is 15 residues long. From germline, CDR1 is LGHNT and CDR2 FRNRAP. J lost 2 bases, V lost 8 bases, and 10 bases had no gene match. CDR3 region: CASPVAGQTTDTQYF. CDR3 nucleotides: TGTGCTAGTCCCGTAGCGGGTCAGACCACAGATACGCAGTATTTT.

This clone appeared many times. CDR3: CAYKEGLGLSDQPQHF. The DNA for the CDR3 is TGTGCCTACAAGGAAGGATTGGGGCTATCGGATCAGCCCCAGCATTTT. The chain is built from TRBV30 and TRBJ1-5; D perhaps matches TRBD1 (5 bases). V dropped 7 bases and J dropped 5 bases, with 24 bases sitting between them. Germline V gene lookup returns CDR1 GTSNPN and CDR2 SVGIG (reference sequence). This CDR3 has 16 residues.

This clone has a single count. The V and J genes are TRBV9 and TRBJ2-6; D perhaps matches TRBD1 (5 bases). The CDR3 length is 17 residues. V shed 0 bases and J shed 0 bases, with 10 bases lying between them. CDR1 is SGDLS, CDR2 YYNGEE, per germline. The CDR3 nucleotides read TGTGCCAGCAGCGTAGCCCCAGGGATCTCTGGGGCCAACGTCCTGACTTTC. Amino acid sequence: CASSVAPGISGANVLTF.

J is TRBJ2-1 and V is TRBV5-5, with D unclear. The germline CDR1 and CDR2 sequences are SGHKS and YYEKEE (reference sequence). This CDR3 contains 13 residues. V was clipped by 0 bases and J by 7 bases, with 8 bases between them. DNA for the CDR3: TGTGCCAGCAGCTTGGGGGCTGGGAATGAGCAGTTCTTC. Residues: CASSLGAGNEQFF.

J is TRBJ1-1 and V is TRBV3-1 (or the pseudogene TRBV3-2), with 12 bases aligning to TRBD1. The CDR3 is 19 amino acids. The ends lost 4 bases at V and 0 bases at J; junction bases unmatched: 12. Germline V gene lookup returns CDR1 LGHDT and CDR2 YNNKEL (reference sequence). The CDR3 DNA sequence: TGTGCCAGCAGCCGAGCCGGGACAGGGGGCGTAAGGATGAACACTGAAGCTTTCTTT. It specifies CASSRAGTGGVRMNTEAFF.

Remarks on this clone: This sample also contains other DNA sequences that code for the same CDR3. V and J are TRBV28 and TRBJ1-6; 7 nucleotides line up with TRBD1. V gave up 5 bases and J gave up 7 bases; unmatched junction bases: 2. The length of the CDR3 is 13 residues. Germline lookup yields CDR1 MDHEN and CDR2 SYDVKM. The CDR3 sequence is CASSPTGNSPLHF. DNA of the CDR3: TGTGCCAGCAGTCCGACAGGGAATTCACCCCTCCACTTT.

CDR3 protein: CASSPRRGGPEETQYF. The CDR3 DNA reads TGTGCCAGCTCACCGAGGAGGGGAGGTCCGGAAGAGACCCAGTACTTC. The chain joins TRBV18 to TRBJ2-5; maybe TRBD2 (6 bases). The CDR3 is 16 amino acids. CDR1 is KGHSH, CDR2 LQKENI, per germline. The germline V and J ends were trimmed by 3 bases and 3 bases, with 17 bases remaining between them.

J is TRBJ2-2 and V is TRBV11-2; D call uncertain. Per germline, CDR1 SGHAT and CDR2 FQNNGV. The CDR3 runs to 14 residues. V was cut by 1 base and J by 7 bases, with 10 bases left in between. CDR3 sequence reads: CASSLVSGFGELFF. In DNA form, the CDR3 reads TGTGCCAGCAGCTTAGTTTCCGGTTTCGGGGAGCTGTTTTTT.

The chain recombines TRBV11-2 with TRBJ2-5; weak D call: TRBD1 (7 bases). Germline V gives CDR1 SGHAT, CDR2 FQNNGV. V dropped 5 bases and J dropped 3 bases, with 16 bases sitting between them. The CDR3 is made up of 15 amino acids. The CDR3: CASSPGGLVKETQYF. The CDR3 DNA sequence: TGTGCCAGCAGCCCAGGGGGGCTAGTTAAAGAGACCCAGTACTTC.

The chain recombines TRBV15 with TRBJ2-5; a possible D gene is TRBD1 (5 bases). The ends were cut back, 5 bases at V and 4 bases at J, with 20 bases in the middle. From germline, CDR1 is LNHNV and CDR2 YYDKDF (reference sequence). CDR3 length: 16 amino acids. For the CDR3, the DNA is TGTGCCACCAGCCCCACCGACGACAGCAAGGGAGAGACCCAGTACTTC. Translated: CATSPTDDSKGETQYF.

CDR3 region: CAARPTRASPLHF. The CDR3 bases are TGTGCCGCCAGACCTACGAGGGCATCACCCCTCCACTTT. This chain uses TRBV30 with TRBJ1-6; D is unresolved. Germline CDR1 and CDR2: GTSNPN and SVGIG (reference sequence). CDR3 length: 13 residues. Trimming removed 8 bases at V and 10 bases at J, with 18 bases between.

This chain joins TRBV27 and TRBJ1-3; 8 bases align to TRBD1. V trimming: 5 bases; J trimming: 5 bases; junction bases outside the gene matches: 8. CDR1 and CDR2 from the germline V gene are MNHEY and SMNVEV (reference sequence). This CDR3 has 15 residues. The CDR3 reads CASSPGQGKRNTIYF. The DNA for the CDR3 is TGTGCCAGCAGTCCCGGACAGGGAAAACGAAACACCATATATTTT.

The rearrangement uses TRBV7-9 and TRBJ1-3, with a possible D match to TRBD1 (6 bases). V shed 3 bases and J shed 4 bases, with 13 bases lying between them. CDR1 is SEHNR, CDR2 FQNEAQ, per germline (reference sequence). This CDR3 is built from 15 residues. The CDR3 sequence: CASSLGGTNGNTIYF. The CDR3 DNA reads TGTGCCAGCAGCTTGGGGGGGACAAACGGAAACACCATATATTTT.